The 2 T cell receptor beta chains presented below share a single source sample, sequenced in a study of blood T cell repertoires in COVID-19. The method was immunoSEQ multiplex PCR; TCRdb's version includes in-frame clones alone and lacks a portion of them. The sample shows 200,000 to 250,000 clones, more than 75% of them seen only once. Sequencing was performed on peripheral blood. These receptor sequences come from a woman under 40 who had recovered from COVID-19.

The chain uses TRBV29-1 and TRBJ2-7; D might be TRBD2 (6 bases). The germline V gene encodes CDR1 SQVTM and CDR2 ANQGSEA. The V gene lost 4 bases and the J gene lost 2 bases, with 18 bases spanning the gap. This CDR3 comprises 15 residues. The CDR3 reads CSVGSRDSIPYEQYF. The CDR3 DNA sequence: TGCAGCGTTGGAAGTAGGGACTCCATCCCCTACGAGCAGTACTTC.

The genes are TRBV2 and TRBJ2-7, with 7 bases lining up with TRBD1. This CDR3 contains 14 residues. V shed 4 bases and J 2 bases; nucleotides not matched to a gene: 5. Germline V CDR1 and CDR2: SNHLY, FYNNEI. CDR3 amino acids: CASSARQGAYEQYF. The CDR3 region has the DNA TGTGCCAGCAGTGCTCGACAGGGAGCCTACGAGCAGTACTTC.